This TCR beta chain appears in the sequencing data of a study of cytomegalovirus exposure and HLA in healthy donors. Trimming left V 0 bases short and J 5 bases short, with 19 bases between. Germline lookup yields CDR1 LGHNA and CDR2 YNFKEQ. The CDR3 contains 18 residues. A multiplex PCR was run with 60 Vbeta primers and 13 Jbeta primers. TCRdb keeps only in-frame clones here, not all; method: immunoSEQ multiplex PCR. The sample has roughly 130,000 clones, approximately 84% seen once; the top ten hold around 1.8%. Sequenced: PBMCs. This rearrangement joins TRBV4-2 to TRBJ2-2; weak D call: TRBD2 (6 bases). The sequence came from a woman between 40 and 50 years old in good health and CMV-seronegative. CDR3 residues: CASSQDYGTFISTGELFF. CDR3 nucleotide sequence: TGTGCCAGCAGCCAAGATTACGGGACTTTTATTTCAACCGGGGAGCTGTTTTTT.